This TCR beta chain was recovered during a study of cytomegalovirus exposure and HLA in healthy donors (dated by TCRdb to the late 2010s). Study-level background: An earlier analysis of some 600 of the donors reported 250 to 350 Gb of sequence data and approximately 120 million unique TCR beta sequences obtained from some 200 million T cells. The number of typed donors differed by locus: about 629-630 for A, B, C, DRB1 and DQB1; roughly 510 for DQA1; fewer than 610 for DPA1; and 400 to 480 for DPB1. To predict cytomegalovirus infection status, the study brought together high-throughput TCR immunosequencing, statistical association of individual TCRs with disease status, and machine learning. The study aimed to test whether signatures of past pathogen exposure could be identified by cataloging public T cell receptors. The genetic ancestry cluster associated with self-reported Caucasian donors included around 76% of the roughly 410 genotyped donors. In an earlier analysis of 587 of the donors, high-throughput TCR beta sequencing was used to judge whether each TCR beta V gene segment behaved as functional or pseudogenic. HLA typing included class I and class II loci at four-digit resolution. Donor age, sex, ethnicity and CMV serostatus were compiled alongside the repertoire data. The later analysis used no new phenotypic data to find candidate immune exposures, relying instead on TCR beta sequences and their occurrence across donors. A later analysis re-analyzed previously published TCR beta repertoires from 550 to 700 donors and added high-resolution HLA genotyping to study TCR occurrence patterns. On average, around 230,000 unique TCR beta nucleotide sequences were sequenced per donor among about 400 genotyped donors of the cohort, with around 19% of those sequences being non-productive. A later genetic analysis took genome-wide SNP genotypes for about 55% of the roughly 670 donors and used that subset as a discovery cohort. Besides the first cohort of approximately 710 subjects, a separate validation cohort made up of roughly 130 different subjects was used. Because of strong linkage in the cohort, roughly five DR-DQ haplotypes were treated as single units for association and clustering. The T cell repertoires of around 730 subjects were profiled by immunosequencing and related to cytomegalovirus serostatus. All discovery cohort repertoires had been generated on a single sequencing platform. Approximately 310 gigabases of sequencing data and roughly 90 million unique TCR sequences were included in an early release covering under 650 HLA-typed donors.

Receptors were amplified or captured by the immunoSEQ multiplex PCR assay. For the multiplex PCR, a mixture combining 60 forward primers for TCR Vbeta segments and 13 reverse primers for TCR Jbeta segments was used. The CDR3 region of rearranged TCR beta genes was amplified from genomic DNA with a multiplex PCR assay. On the Illumina HiSeq System, the amplified TCR beta libraries were sequenced as 87-base-pair reads. Turning to the authors' computational methods: A later analysis tallied around 82 million unique TCR beta chains across the 650 to 750 repertoires, and 10 million to 11 million of those chains were shared by two or more donors. A nearest-neighbor algorithm error-corrected the raw reads and collapsed the reads into unique sequences, merging closely related sequences to remove PCR and sequencing errors. V, D and J gene segments were assigned by aligning CDR3 sequences to IMGT reference sequences. Each retained sequence needed at least a six-nucleotide match to both a V gene segment and a J gene segment. Rearrangements were called productive when the CDR3 lacked stop codons and stayed in frame with V and J; all others were non-productive. Following IMGT convention, CDR3 was defined as the stretch from the second conserved V-encoded cysteine to the conserved J-encoded phenylalanine. In an earlier analysis of more than 550 of the donors, sequences lacking an unambiguous match to a single V gene segment were excluded. In an earlier analysis of 587 of the donors, V segments were called functional above 56.7% productive rearrangements and were called segregating when the between-donor standard deviation exceeded 5%. A statistical classification framework was built to diagnose cytomegalovirus status from the catalog of TCR beta chain sequences. In a later analysis, TCR nucleotide sequences were compared against IMGT/GENE-DB human TR gene sequences so that V and J genes could be assigned. In a later analysis, CDR3 sequences and most-parsimonious VDJ recombination scenarios were assigned using the TCRdist pipeline. In a later analysis, each TCR beta chain was defined by its CDR3 amino acid sequence together with its V-gene family, and reads without a unique V-gene family were excluded. As a way to deal with suspected cross-contamination and a sequencing artifact, a later analysis dropped approximately 590 nucleotide sequences that were highly shared and had low generation probability. In a later analysis, a clonal expansion index for each public chain was calculated from normalized within-repertoire ranks of inferred template counts. In a later analysis, generation probabilities were computed with a VDJ recombination model fitted to out-of-frame rearrangements, and the resulting probabilities were checked against IGoR. In a later analysis, TCR-TCR, TCR-HLA and TCR-CMV co-occurrence was scored with hypergeometric tests, and a repertoire-size bias correction was applied to TCR pairs. In a later analysis, false discovery rates were estimated by permuting HLA or CMV assignments 20 times. In a later analysis, co-occurring TCRs were grouped using DBSCAN, and TCRdist sequence similarity was added for clustering within HLA-allele-positive subsets. Co-occurrence clustering excluded repertoires with fewer than 30,000 or more than 120,000 public chains, plus five with anomalous nucleotide sharing. TCRdb carries this immuneACCESS record with in-frame sequences only. Its versions omit some clonotypes, under half of them owing to an unresolved V gene in the studies checked, with the rest unexplained. V and J calls and clone size are given by that table; D and trimming were obtained from the DNA. The sample data list under 200,000 clones, and 75% to 85% of these were observed just once. Around 6% of the sample is in the top ten clones.

Comment on this clone: Its binding antigen is unknown. No base-level quality is on record; no much larger clone is a single base apart.

What the work shows at the level of the full study, not this receptor alone: A few of the identified cytomegalovirus-associated TCR beta chains were confirmed in vitro to be specific for cytomegalovirus antigens. In this cohort, only TCR beta chains were sequenced, and detectable features were limited by the absence of alpha or paired-chain data. Most CMV-associated TCR beta chains appeared to be HLA-restricted in a later analysis, and the HLA associations seemed to be driven largely by CMV exposure. While some public TCRs were present in many individuals, most TCR sequences turned up only very rarely across donors. The study listed 164 TCR beta chains as associated with cytomegalovirus. Roughly uniform sequencing depth across donors was assumed in presence/absence analyses, although this assumption may not hold. A cluster of highly shared sequence variants was judged likely to represent a technical artifact of the sequencing pipeline. In a later analysis, the rate of TCR association differed among HLA loci, with DRB1 alleles having the most associated TCRs and HLA-C alleles having the fewest. The authors suggested that the approach could potentially be extended to other disease states and immunological phenotypes. Several of the top co-occurrence clusters appeared to be linked to parvovirus B19, influenza, CMV and Epstein-Barr virus, according to a later analysis. Linkage disequilibrium might explain the correlated functional status among segregating V segments, but an unknown experimental factor could not be ruled out. A later genetic analysis associated a missense DCLRE1C variant with V-gene and J-gene trimming of TCR beta chains, and an independent cohort replicated the association. A further reported finding was that TCR beta sequences accurately predicted the HLA-A and HLA-B alleles for most subjects in the first cohort. In a later analysis, some 18,000 TCR beta sequences were associated with specific HLA alleles at a false discovery rate of 0.05. In a later analysis, HLA-associated TCR beta chains showed more clonal expansion and lower generation probabilities than non-associated chains that were equally common. HLA typing was unavailable for some donors at each locus, so association tests used only the typed subset. Because the 87-base-pair reads could not distinguish some IMGT-functional V segments, including TRBV6-2 and TRBV6-3, those segments were excluded. Broadly in line with IMGT annotations, most TCR beta V segments showed up in productive rearrangements about 90% or about 30% of the time in an earlier analysis of under 700 of the donors. The classifier was reported to diagnose cytomegalovirus status with high specificity and sensitivity in both the original and validation cohorts. Immune exposure information for the cohort was limited to CMV serostatus. Because counts were too low, about 17 rarely observed V segments, including chromosome 9 orphons, were excluded from the earlier analysis of a few hundred of the donors. Assigning TCR associations to individual alleles was difficult when HLA alleles, especially DR and DQ, strongly co-occurred. Compared with the approximately 720-donor mean, donors in an Asian-associated ancestry cluster had fewer N-insertions in productive TCRs, according to a later genetic analysis.

The cohort consisted of more than 650 healthy bone marrow donors. All cohort members were sampled while nominally healthy, although unrecorded immune exposures were likely present. The donor was CMV seropositive and was included in the group of 270 or so seropositive cohort members. Every donor gave a peripheral blood sample, and the peripheral blood mononuclear cells from that sample were used for TCR beta sequencing. Genomic DNA extraction from the blood cell samples was performed with the Qiagen DNeasy Blood Extraction Kit. Looking up the germline V gene yields CDR1 MNHNS and CDR2 SASEGT. V loses 8 bases of germline sequence and J loses 2 bases, and the interval between the two ends is 16 bases. CDR3 length: 14 amino acids, cysteine to phenylalanine. Only the CDR3 part of the read is kept: 42 bases, read in frame from the first base.

The sequence joins TRBV6-1 to TRBJ2-7; TRBD1 might be the D gene, on 6 matching bases. What was sequenced was PBMCs. The receptor's source is a man between 45 and 60 years old in good health and CMV-seropositive. The CDR3 protein: CASRDPGVPYEQYF. Read as DNA, the sequence is TGTGCCAGCCGAGATCCAGGGGTTCCCTACGAGCAGTACTTC.